Following are 20 T cell receptor beta chains from one sample sequenced in a study of tumor-infiltrating lymphocytes in primary liver carcinoma. A constant-region primer served to make TCR beta cDNA from about 490 ng total RNA. For TCR beta, libraries were produced by three nested multiplex PCR rounds using slightly modified ARM-PCR. Primers for the first two PCR rounds were TRBV1-TRBV30 forward primers and a C-beta reverse primer (about 10 cycles per round). TCRdb redid the calling of the multiplex PCR reads with MiXCR, one entry per CDR3 protein. In the table there are almost 200,000 distinct CDR3 sequences, 65% of which are singletons. Unsorted whole blood yielded the blood RNA, and germline DNA was also extracted. The source material was peripheral blood. Source of these receptors: an older woman with primary liver carcinoma and hepatitis B virus infection.

Points on this clonotype: Since a much larger clone is just one base distant, this may be a read error. The chain joins TRBV5-4 to TRBJ2-7; D perhaps matches TRBD2 (6 bases). Germline-derived CDR1 and CDR2 are SGHNT and YYREEE (reference sequence). The CDR3 extends over 15 amino acids. The CDR3 DNA follows: TGTGCCAGCAGCTTGGTGGGAGGACGTGCCTACGGGCAGTACTTC. This codes for CASSLVGGRAYGQYF.

In regard to this clonotype: A much larger clonotype is one base distant, so this may be a read error. Lacking the conserved final phenylalanine or tryptophan, this CDR3 likely reflects a read error. The chain employs TRBV6-1 and TRBJ2-3, with 10 bases matching TRBD2. CDR3 size: 12 residues. The germline gives CDR1 MNHNS, CDR2 SASEGT. The CDR3 nucleotides read TGTGCCAGCAGTCTAGCGGGAGATGCGCAGTATTCT. Its protein product is CASSLAGDAQYS.

Ten or more counts support this clonotype. V and J are TRBV12-3 or TRBV12-4 and TRBJ2-1; TRBD2 matches at 10 bases. V lost 4 bases and J lost 1; bases outside the gene matches: 10. CDR3 length equals 18 residues. The DNA for the CDR3 is TGTGCCAGCAGTTCCACTCCCGGACTAGCGGTGTCCTACAATGAGCAGTTCTTC. Its protein is CASSSTPGLAVSYNEQFF.

The chain employs TRBV7-9 and TRBJ2-7; no firm D call. V shed 1 base and J shed 6 bases, with 13 bases lying between them. CDR3 size: 14 residues. The germline V gene has CDR1 SEHNR and CDR2 FQNEAQ (reference sequence). This chain's CDR3 is CASSLGRLVVEQYF. The CDR3 nucleotides are TGTGCCAGCAGCTTAGGACGACTTGTAGTCGAGCAGTACTTC.

This clonotype showed up just once. A read error may produce the germline difference seen at one junction end. This sequence joins TRBV5-4 and TRBJ2-5; perhaps D is TRBD1 or TRBD2 (5 bases each). Germline V gives CDR1 SGHNT, CDR2 YYREEE (reference sequence). The CDR3 covers 14 residues. CDR3 in amino acids: CTSSTGTGWETQYF. The DNA for the CDR3 is TGTACCAGCAGCACGGGGACCGGCTGGGAGACCCAGTACTTC. The complete variable domain, with remaining parts taken from reference TRBV5-4 and TRBJ2-5, reads ETGVTQSPTHLIKTRGQQVTLRCSSQSGHNTVSWYQQALGQGPQFIFQYYREEENGRGNFPPRFSGLQFPNYSSELNVNALELDDSALYLCTSSTGTGWETQYFGPGTRLLVL.

As to this clonotype: A much larger clone lies one base from this, so it may be a read error. Because the CDR3 is missing its conserved closing phenylalanine or tryptophan, this is likely a read error. The CDR3 loop reads CASRDRGREETQYL. The DNA of the CDR3 is TGCGCCAGCAGGGACAGGGGGCGAGAAGAGACCCAGTACCTC. The chain joins TRBV10-2 to TRBJ2-5, with 11 positions matching TRBD1. This CDR3 is built from 14 residues. The V gene's germline CDR1 is WSHSY and CDR2 SAAADI. V shed 6 bases and J 3 bases; nucleotides not matched to a gene: 3.

A remark on this clonotype: At one end the junction does not follow the germline gene, possibly because of a read error. This chain uses TRBV11-2 with TRBJ2-3; D is uncertain. Germline V gene sequence: CDR1 SGHAT, CDR2 FQNNGV. The CDR3 is made up of 15 amino acids. The CDR3 sequence: CVSSLVSSSTDTQYF. For the CDR3, the DNA is TGTGTCAGCAGCTTAGTCTCCAGTAGCACAGATACGCAGTATTTT.

As concerns this clonotype: This CDR3 is missing its conserved last phenylalanine or tryptophan, likely due to a read error. Here the CDR3 reads CASSQALYQTASEQYL. DNA for the CDR3: TGTGCCAGCAGCCAAGCCCTCTATCAAACGGCGAGTGAGCAGTACTTA. The chain carries TRBV4-2 and TRBJ2-7; no reliable D call. The length of the CDR3 is 16 residues. Between the trimmed V and J ends, which lost 1 base and 7 bases, there was a span of 20 bases. Germline CDR1 and CDR2: LGHNA and YNFKEQ.

The chain uses TRBV11-2 and TRBJ2-5; a weak D match, TRBD1 (5 bases). The J call is doubtful: the DNA matches TRBJ2-1 better. Germline values: CDR1 SGHAT, CDR2 FQNNGV. The CDR3 has 12 amino acids. Here the CDR3 reads CASSSRVWKQFF. In DNA form, the CDR3 reads TGTGCCAGCAGCTCCAGGGTTTGGAAGCAGTTCTTC.

To note about this clonotype: The junction differs from germline at one of its ends, possibly a read error. The chain employs TRBV10-3 and TRBJ2-2; D may be TRBD1 (6 bases). CDR1 and CDR2 from the germline V gene are ENHRY and SYGVKD. This CDR3 has 12 amino acids. CDR3: CAINRDTGELFF. The CDR3 DNA is TGTGCCATCAACAGGGACACCGGAGAGCTGTTTTTT.

As concerns this clonotype: Because the CDR3's place on the DNA is in doubt, the DNA is left out and the CDR3 is given as listed by TCRdb. The chain carries TRBV29-1 and TRBJ2-3; no DNA check was done on the table's D call, TRBD2. Germline-derived CDR1 and CDR2 are SQVTM and ANQGSEA. The CDR3 adds up to 16 amino acids, both ends counted. CDR3 residues: CSVGSGSSVGTDTWYF.

As to this clonotype: Relative to the germline gene, one junction end is altered; a read error may explain this. V usage is TRBV4-3 and J usage is TRBJ2-3; no clear D gene. The CDR3 extends over 14 amino acids. CDR1 is LGHNA, CDR2 YSLEER, per germline. CDR3 loop: CASSQRVFTDMQYF. The CDR3 DNA sequence: TGCGCCAGCAGCCAACGGGTTTTCACAGATATGCAGTATTTT.

V usage is TRBV10-3 and J usage is TRBJ1-5; no reliable D call. The germline V gene has CDR1 ENHRY and CDR2 SYGVKD. Trimming pared 5 bases from V and 0 bases from J, leaving 2 bases between. The CDR3 extends over 12 amino acids. CDR3 amino acids: CAISPSNQPQHF. The CDR3 coding sequence is TGTGCCATCAGTCCTAGCAATCAGCCCCAGCATTTT.

The chain carries TRBV7-2 and TRBJ2-7, with 7 nucleotides matching TRBD2. The CDR3 length is 16 residues. CDR1 and CDR2 (germline): SGHTA, FQGNSA. J was trimmed by 0 bases and V by 5 bases; bases with no gene match: 10. CDR3 in DNA: TGTGCCAGCAGCGTAGTAAGCGGGGCATCCTCCTACGAGCAGTACTTC. It specifies CASSVVSGASSYEQYF.

As concerns this clonotype: A read error may produce the germline difference seen at one junction end. The chain combines TRBV12-3 or TRBV12-4 with TRBJ2-1, with 7 bases that match TRBD2. The CDR3 totals 16 residues. CDR3 protein: CANSRWGGSGNNEQSF. The DNA for the CDR3 is TGTGCCAACAGTCGGTGGGGGGGTAGCGGAAACAATGAGCAATCCTTC.

As regards this clonotype: The germline gene is not matched at one end of the junction; a read error may be the cause. The chain employs TRBV7-2 and TRBJ2-3, with 8 bases fitting TRBD1. In germline, CDR1 is SGHTA, CDR2 FQGNSA. The CDR3 sequence is 15 residues long. The CDR3 reads CASSDRGPSTYTQYF. The CDR3 coding sequence is TGTGCCAGCAGCGACAGGGGCCCCAGCACATATACGCAGTATTTT.

About this clonotype: At one end the junction does not follow the germline gene, possibly because of a read error. CDR3 amino acids: CANTYFPGTLNPGELFF. CDR3 sequence (DNA): TGTGCCAACACTTACTTCCCCGGGACACTTAACCCCGGGGAGCTGTTTTTC. The chain couples TRBV6-5 to TRBJ2-2; the D gene is possibly TRBD1 (6 bases). The CDR3 is 17 amino acids. From germline, CDR1 is MNHEY and CDR2 SVGAGI.

The genes are TRBV28 and TRBJ1-2; D unresolved. This CDR3 comprises 13 residues. The germline V gene encodes CDR1 MDHEN and CDR2 SYDVKM. The V end was cut by 6 bases, the J end by 4 bases, with 12 bases between. CDR3: CASRVGYGYGYTF. For the CDR3, the DNA is TGTGCCAGCAGGGTGGGATACGGCTATGGCTACACCTTC.

The chain couples TRBV6-2 or TRBV6-3 to TRBJ2-4; 9 bases line up with TRBD1. V shed 5 bases, J shed 8 bases, and the junction held 13 bases outside the gene matches. In germline, CDR1 is MNHEY, CDR2 SVGEGT. CDR3 length: 16 amino acids. CDR3 loop: CASSTGQGLGLDIQYF. The CDR3 bases are TGTGCCAGCAGTACGGGACAGGGCCTAGGTCTAGACATTCAGTACTTC.

The chain couples TRBV29-1 to TRBJ1-4; perhaps TRBD1 as D (5 bases). The CDR3 is 16 amino acids. V was cut by 1 base and J by 4 bases, with 16 bases left in between. Germline values: CDR1 SQVTM, CDR2 ANQGSEA. This CDR3 reads CSVEGVLGEGNEKLFF. DNA for the CDR3: TGCAGCGTTGAAGGAGTCTTAGGGGAGGGTAATGAAAAACTGTTTTTT. Complete variable domain (other parts from reference TRBV29-1 and TRBJ1-4): SAVISQKPSRDICQRGTSLTIQCQVDSQVTMMFWYRQQPGQSLTLIATANQGSEATYESGFVIDKFPISRPNLTFSTLTVSNMSPEDSSIYLCSVEGVLGEGNEKLFFGSGTQLSVL.